The sample holds a few counts of the clone carrying this T cell receptor (beta chain). As yet, its antigen is unknown. These data are taken from a study of T-cell reconstitution after alpha-beta-depleted transplantation in children. Study-level points and caveats: In some patients, recipient T cells and intrathymic progenitors surviving conditioning explained high day-60 diversity. Hyperexpanded clones declined; after one year, newly produced T cells mostly supplied diversity. About two months after transplant, alpha-beta T cells reportedly came from several hundred expanded graft clones.

Construction of the TCRbeta library involved unique molecular identifiers. TCRdb re-analysed the PCR reads in MiXCR, keeping a single row per CDR3 protein. The table records about 540,000 distinct CDR3 sequences, 25% to 30% of them present only once. The CDR3 loop spans 15 amino acids. Germline assignment: CDR1 SGHTA and CDR2 FQGNSA. Trimming pared 2 bases from V and 2 bases from J, leaving 9 bases between. V gene TRBV7-2 combines with J gene TRBJ2-2, with D unresolved. Material: PBMCs, obtained before TCRalphabeta/CD19-depleted stem cell transplant. The source is a boy under two years old with Wiskott-Aldrich syndrome, due to receive a stem cell transplant. The CDR3 DNA sequence: TGTGCCAGCAGCTTAAAACCTCGTAACACCGGGGAGCTGTTTTTT. This sequence encodes CASSLKPRNTGELFF.